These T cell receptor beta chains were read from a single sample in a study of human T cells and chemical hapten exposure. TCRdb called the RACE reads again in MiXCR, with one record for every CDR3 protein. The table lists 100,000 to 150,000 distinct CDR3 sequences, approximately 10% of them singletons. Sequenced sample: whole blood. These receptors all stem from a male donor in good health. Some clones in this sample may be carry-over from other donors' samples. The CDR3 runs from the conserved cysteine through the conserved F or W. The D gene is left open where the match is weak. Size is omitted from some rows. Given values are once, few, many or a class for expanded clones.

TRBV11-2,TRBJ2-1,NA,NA,TGTGTCAGCAGCTTAGGGGGCAATGAGCAGTTCTTC,CVSSLGGNEQFF
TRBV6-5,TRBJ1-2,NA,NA,TGTGCCAGCAGTCCTTTTTCAGGGGTTCGGGGCTACACCTTC,CASSPFSGVRGYTF
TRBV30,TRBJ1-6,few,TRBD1,TGTGCCTGGGGCACAGGGGAGAATTCACCCCTCCACTTT,CAWGTGENSPLHF
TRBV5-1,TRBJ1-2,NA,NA,TGCGCCAGCAGCTTGGAATGGACCTCTGATGGCTACACCTTC,CASSLEWTSDGYTF
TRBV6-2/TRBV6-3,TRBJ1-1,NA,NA,TGTGCCAGCAGTTCCCCCGGTCCGAACACTGAAGCTTTCTTT,CASSSPGPNTEAFF
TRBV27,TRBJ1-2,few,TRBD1,TGTGCCAGCAGCCTACAGGGGACGCACTCCTATGGCTACACCTTC,CASSLQGTHSYGYTF
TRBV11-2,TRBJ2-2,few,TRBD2,TGTGCCAGCAGCTGGGGACTAGCGGACACCGGGGAGCTGTTTTTT,CASSWGLADTGELFF
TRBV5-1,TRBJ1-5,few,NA,TGCGCCAGCAGCCCCGGACAGATCAATCAGCCCCAGCATTTT,CASSPGQINQPQHF
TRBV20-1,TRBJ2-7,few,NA,TGCAGTGCTGTTGATGGCAGGGCCGACGAGCAGTACTTC,CSAVDGRADEQYF
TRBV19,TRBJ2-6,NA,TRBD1,TGTGCCAGTAGTATCGAGGGGGCGGATGCTGGAGCTGGGGCCAACGTCCTGACTTTC,CASSIEGADAGAGANVLTF
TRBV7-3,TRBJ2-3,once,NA,TGTGTCAGCAGCTTAACCGGCGGGGGCTGGGATACGCAGTATTTT,CVSSLTGGGWDTQYF
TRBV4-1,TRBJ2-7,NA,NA,TGCGCCAGCAGCCAAGGGCAGGCTCGCTCCTACGAGCAGTACTTC,CASSQGQARSYEQYF
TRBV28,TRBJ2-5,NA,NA,TGTGCCAGCAGCCCTTGGGCGCTGGGGCCCAGTCGCACGGAGGAGACCCAGTACTTC,CASSPWALGPSRTEETQYF
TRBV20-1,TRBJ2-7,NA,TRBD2,TGCAGTGCTAGACGTGACCGGGAGGGGTACGAGCAGTACTTC,CSARRDREGYEQYF
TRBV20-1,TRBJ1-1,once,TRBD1,TGCAGTGCGCCGACAGGGGGTCGGATGAACACTGAAGCTTTCTTT,CSAPTGGRMNTEAFF
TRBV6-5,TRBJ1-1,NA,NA,TGTGCCAGCAGGCGTCCGGGAACTGAAGCTTTCTTT,CASRRPGTEAFF
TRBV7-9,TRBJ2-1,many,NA,TGTGCCAGCAGTCCCGAGCGGCCGAAGGATTCCTACAATGAGCAGTTCTTC,CASSPERPKDSYNEQFF
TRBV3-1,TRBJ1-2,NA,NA,TGTGCCAGCAGCCAACATGGGCCCAACTATGGCTACACCTTC,CASSQHGPNYGYTF
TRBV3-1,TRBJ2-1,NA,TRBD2,TGTGCCAGCAGCCAAGAATGGGGCGGGAGGGCCCCCCAACACAATGAGCAGTTCTTC,CASSQEWGGRAPQHNEQFF
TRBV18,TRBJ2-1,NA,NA,TGTGCCAGCTCACCAGGGCGGTACAATGAGCAGTTCTTC,CASSPGRYNEQFF
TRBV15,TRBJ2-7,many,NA,TGTGCCACCAGCAGAGAGAGTAATCAGGCGGGGACAGCCTACGAGCAGTACTTC,CATSRESNQAGTAYEQYF
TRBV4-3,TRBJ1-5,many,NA,TGCGCCAGCAGCCAAGATTGGGCGGGCAATCAGCCCCAGCATTTT,CASSQDWAGNQPQHF
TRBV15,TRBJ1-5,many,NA,TGTGCCACCAGCAGAGATGGGGGTAATCAGCCCCAGCATTTT,CATSRDGGNQPQHF
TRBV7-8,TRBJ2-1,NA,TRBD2,TGTGCCAGCAGCCCAGGACTAGCGGGAGACGTCTACAATGAGCAGTTCTTC,CASSPGLAGDVYNEQFF
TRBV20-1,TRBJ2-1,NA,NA,TGCAGTGCTAGAGGAGGGGAGGTATACAATGAGCAGTTCTTC,CSARGGEVYNEQFF
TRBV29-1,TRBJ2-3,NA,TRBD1,TGCAGCGTTCCTCCTCCGGGACAGGGGAGCGCAGATACGCAGTATTTT,CSVPPPGQGSADTQYF
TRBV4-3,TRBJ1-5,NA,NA,TGCGCCAGCAGCGAAGATAGGGGTTTGAGCAATCAGCCCCAGCATTTT,CASSEDRGLSNQPQHF
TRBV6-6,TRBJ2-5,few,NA,TGTGCCAGCAGTTCCATCGGTGAGACCCAGTACTTC,CASSSIGETQYF
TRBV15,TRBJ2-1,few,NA,TGTGCCACCAGCATTAATCAGGGAGCCGGGGGTGAGCAGTTCTTC,CATSINQGAGGEQFF
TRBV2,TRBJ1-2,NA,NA,TGTGCCAGCAGCCAGACAGGAAATTTGTATGGCTACACCTTC,CASSQTGNLYGYTF
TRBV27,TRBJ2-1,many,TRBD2,TGTGCCAGCAGTTTATGGGCTAGCGGGGGGGCCATTCAGAATGAGCAGTTCTTC,CASSLWASGGAIQNEQFF
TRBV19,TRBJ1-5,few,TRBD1,TGTGCCACCCTGGACAGGGTAAGCAATCAGCCCCAGCATTTT,CATLDRVSNQPQHF
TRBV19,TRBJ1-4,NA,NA,TGTGCCAGTACCGACAGGATTGGCGAAAAACTGTTTTTT,CASTDRIGEKLFF
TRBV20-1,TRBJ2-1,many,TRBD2,TGCAGTGCTAGAGATCCCCGGCGGGCAGCGGGGGGTTACAATGAGCAGTTCTTC,CSARDPRRAAGGYNEQFF
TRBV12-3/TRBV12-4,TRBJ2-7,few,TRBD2,TGTGCCAGCAGTTTATCACCCCGTCTAGCGGGAGGCGAGCAGTACTTC,CASSLSPRLAGGEQYF
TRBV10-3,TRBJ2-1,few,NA,TGTGCCATCATGGACGAGAACAATGAGCAGTTCTTC,CAIMDENNEQFF
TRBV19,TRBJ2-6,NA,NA,TGTGCCAGTAGTTTTCTACAGAACTCTGGGGCCAACGTCCTGACTTTC,CASSFLQNSGANVLTF
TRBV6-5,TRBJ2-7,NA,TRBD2,TGTGCCTGCACTCGGGCTAGCGGGGCATCCTACGAGCAGTACTTC,CACTRASGASYEQYF
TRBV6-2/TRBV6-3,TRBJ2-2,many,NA,TGTGCCAGCAGTTATAGTGAAGTGTCGGGCACCGGGGAGCTGTTTTTT,CASSYSEVSGTGELFF
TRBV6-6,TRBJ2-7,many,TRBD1,TGTGCCAGCAGTCGGACAGGGACCTACGAGCAGTACTTC,CASSRTGTYEQYF
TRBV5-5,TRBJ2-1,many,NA,TGTGCCAGCAGCTTGGAGGACAGCTCCTACAATGAGCAGTTCTTC,CASSLEDSSYNEQFF
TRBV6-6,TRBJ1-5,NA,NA,TGTGCCAGCAGCCGTACGGGAACGGACAATCAGCCCCAGCATTTT,CASSRTGTDNQPQHF
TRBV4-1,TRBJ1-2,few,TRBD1,TGCGCCAGCAGCCCAAAGAGTCGACAGGGTTTTAATGTGTATGGCTACACCTTC,CASSPKSRQGFNVYGYTF
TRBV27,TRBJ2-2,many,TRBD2,TGTGCCAGCAGTAGACTAGCGGGAGAGCTGTTTTTT,CASSRLAGELFF
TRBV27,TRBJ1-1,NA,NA,TGTGCCAGCTCAGAGGACAGTTTTCACACTGAAGCTTTCTTT,CASSEDSFHTEAFF
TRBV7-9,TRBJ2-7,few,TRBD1,TGTGCCAGCAGCAGATTGCAGGGGGTGCTCTACGAGCAGTACTTC,CASSRLQGVLYEQYF
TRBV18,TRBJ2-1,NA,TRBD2,TGTGCCAGCTCTCCTCCTAGCGGGGGGGATGAGCAGTTCTTC,CASSPPSGGDEQFF
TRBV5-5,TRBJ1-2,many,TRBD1,TGTGCCAGCAGCTTGAGAACGCAGGGGGCGCAAATCTATGGCTACACCTTC,CASSLRTQGAQIYGYTF